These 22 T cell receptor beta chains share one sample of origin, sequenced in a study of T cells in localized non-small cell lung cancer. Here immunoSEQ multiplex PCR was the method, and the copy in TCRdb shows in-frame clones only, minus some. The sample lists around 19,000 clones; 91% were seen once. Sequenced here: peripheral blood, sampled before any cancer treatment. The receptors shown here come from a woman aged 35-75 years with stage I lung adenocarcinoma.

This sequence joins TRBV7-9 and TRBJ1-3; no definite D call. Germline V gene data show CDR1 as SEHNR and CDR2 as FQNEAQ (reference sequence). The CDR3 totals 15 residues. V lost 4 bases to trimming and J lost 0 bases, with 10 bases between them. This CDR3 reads CASSSIQISGNTIYF. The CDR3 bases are TGTGCCAGCAGCTCGATACAGATCTCTGGAAACACCATATATTTT.

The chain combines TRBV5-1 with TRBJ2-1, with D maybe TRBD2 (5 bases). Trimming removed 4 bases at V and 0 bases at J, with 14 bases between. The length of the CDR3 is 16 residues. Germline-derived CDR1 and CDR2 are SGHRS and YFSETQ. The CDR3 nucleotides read TGCGCCAGCAGCCCGGACGAGGGTTCCTCCTACAATGAGCAGTTCTTC. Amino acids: CASSPDEGSSYNEQFF.

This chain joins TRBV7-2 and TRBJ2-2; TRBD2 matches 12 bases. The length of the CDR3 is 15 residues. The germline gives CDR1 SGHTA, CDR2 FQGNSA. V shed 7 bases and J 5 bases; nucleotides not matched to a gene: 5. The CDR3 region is CASTQGTSGTGELFF. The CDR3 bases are TGTGCCAGCACCCAGGGGACTAGCGGGACCGGGGAGCTGTTTTTT.

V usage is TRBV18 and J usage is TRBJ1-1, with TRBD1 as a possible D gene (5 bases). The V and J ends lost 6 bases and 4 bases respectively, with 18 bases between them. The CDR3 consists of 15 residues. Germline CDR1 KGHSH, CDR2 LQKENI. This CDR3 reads CASSRPTFGGTEAFF. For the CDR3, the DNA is TGTGCCAGCTCTCGTCCGACCTTTGGGGGCACTGAAGCTTTCTTT.

CDR3 coding DNA: TGTGCCAGCAGCTTGGGACTCCCCCCCGGGGAGCTGTTTTTT. Translation: CASSLGLPPGELFF. The V and J genes are TRBV7-6 and TRBJ2-2; TRBD2 might be the D (6 bases). CDR1 and CDR2 from the germline V gene are SGHVS and FNYEAQ. The V gene lost 3 bases and the J gene lost 6 bases, with 11 bases spanning the gap. The CDR3 is 14 amino acids.

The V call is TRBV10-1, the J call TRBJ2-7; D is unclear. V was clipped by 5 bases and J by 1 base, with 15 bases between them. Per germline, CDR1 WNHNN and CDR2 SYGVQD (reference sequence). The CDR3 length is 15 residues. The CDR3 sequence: CASSPRTGSSYEQYF. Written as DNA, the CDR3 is TGCGCCAGCAGTCCGCGGACGGGCTCGTCCTACGAGCAGTACTTC.

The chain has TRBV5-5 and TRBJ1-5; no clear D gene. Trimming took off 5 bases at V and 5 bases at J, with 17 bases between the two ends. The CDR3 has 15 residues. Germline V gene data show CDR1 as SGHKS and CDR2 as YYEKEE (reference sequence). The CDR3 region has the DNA TGTGCCAGCAGTACGCTGTCGTCCTTTTATCAGCCCCAGCATTTT. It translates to CASSTLSSFYQPQHF. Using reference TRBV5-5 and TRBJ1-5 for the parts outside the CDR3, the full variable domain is DAGVTQSPTHLIKTRGQQVTLRCSPISGHKSVSWYQQVLGQGPQFIFQYYEKEERGRGNFPDRFSARQFPNYSSELNVNALLLGDSALYLCASSTLSSFYQPQHFGDGTRLSIL.

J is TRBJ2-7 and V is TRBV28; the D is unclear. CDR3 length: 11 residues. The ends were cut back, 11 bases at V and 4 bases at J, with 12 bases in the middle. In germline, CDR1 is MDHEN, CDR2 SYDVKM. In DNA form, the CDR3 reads TGTGCCTCCACCGGTCGGTACGAGCAGTACTTC. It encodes CASTGRYEQYF.

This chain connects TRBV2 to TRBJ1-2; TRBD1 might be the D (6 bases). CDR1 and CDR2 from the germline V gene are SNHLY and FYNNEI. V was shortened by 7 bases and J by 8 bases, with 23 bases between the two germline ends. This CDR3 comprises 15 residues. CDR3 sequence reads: CASTYSMGGSEGYTF. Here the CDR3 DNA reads TGTGCCAGCACTTACAGTATGGGGGGCTCTGAAGGCTACACCTTC. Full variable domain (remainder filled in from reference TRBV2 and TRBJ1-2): EPEVTQTPSHQVTQMGQEVILRCVPISNHLYFYWYRQILGQKVEFLVSFYNNEISEKSEIFDDQFSVERPDGSNFTLKIRSTKLEDSAMYFCASTYSMGGSEGYTFGSGTRLTVV.

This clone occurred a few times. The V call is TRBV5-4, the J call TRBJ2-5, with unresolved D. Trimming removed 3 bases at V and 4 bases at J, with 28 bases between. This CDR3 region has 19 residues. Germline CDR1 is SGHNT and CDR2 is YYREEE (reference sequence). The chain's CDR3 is CASSSRGLRTLPPRETQYF. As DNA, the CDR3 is TGTGCCAGCAGCTCCCGTGGGCTGAGGACCCTACCCCCTAGAGAGACCCAGTACTTC.

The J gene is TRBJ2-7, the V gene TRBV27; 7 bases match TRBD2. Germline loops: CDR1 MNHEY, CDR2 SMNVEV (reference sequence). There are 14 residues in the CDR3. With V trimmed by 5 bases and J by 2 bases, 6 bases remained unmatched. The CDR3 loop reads CASSPAGDPYEQYF. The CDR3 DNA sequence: TGTGCCAGCAGTCCGGCGGGGGATCCCTACGAGCAGTACTTC.

For the CDR3, the DNA is TGTGCCAGCAGCTTAGGGGGACTAGCGGGAGGTAATGAGCAGTTCTTC. Its translation is CASSLGGLAGGNEQFF. The V and J genes are TRBV7-2 and TRBJ2-1; 15 bases align to TRBD2. The germline CDR1 and CDR2 sequences are SGHTA and FQGNSA. V lost 1 base, J lost 7 bases, and 2 bases stayed unmatched. The CDR3 length is 16 residues.

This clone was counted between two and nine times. CDR3 nucleotide sequence: TGTGCCAGTACCCCACAGGGCAATCAGCCCCAGCATTTT. Its protein is CASTPQGNQPQHF. The rearrangement joins TRBV19 to TRBJ1-5, with D maybe TRBD1 (5 bases). The CDR3 covers 13 residues. V was clipped by 7 bases and J by 2 bases, with 9 bases between them. Per germline, CDR1 LNHDA and CDR2 SQIVND (reference sequence).

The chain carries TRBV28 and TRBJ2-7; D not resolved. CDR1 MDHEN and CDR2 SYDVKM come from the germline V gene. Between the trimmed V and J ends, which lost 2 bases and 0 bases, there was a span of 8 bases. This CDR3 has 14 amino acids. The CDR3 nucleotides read TGTGCCAGCAGTTTAGCAGGTAGCTCCTACGAGCAGTACTTC. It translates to CASSLAGSSYEQYF.

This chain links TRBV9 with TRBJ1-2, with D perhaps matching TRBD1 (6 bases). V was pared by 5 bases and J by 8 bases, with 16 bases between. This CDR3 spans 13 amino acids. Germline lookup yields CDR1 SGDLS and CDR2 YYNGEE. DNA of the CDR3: TGTGCCAGCAGTCCAGGGGTGGTTCAAGGCTACACCTTC. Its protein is CASSPGVVQGYTF. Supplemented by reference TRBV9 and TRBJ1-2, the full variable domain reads DSGVTQTPKHLITATGQRVTLRCSPRSGDLSVYWYQQSLDQGLQFLIQYYNGEERAKGNILERFSAQQFPDLHSELNLSSLELGDSALYFCASSPGVVQGYTFGSGTRLTVV.

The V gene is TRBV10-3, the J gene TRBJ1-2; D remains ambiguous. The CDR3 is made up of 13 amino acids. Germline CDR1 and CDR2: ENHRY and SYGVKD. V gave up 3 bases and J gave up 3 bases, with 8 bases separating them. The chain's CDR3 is CAISDGRDYGYTF. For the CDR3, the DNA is TGTGCCATCAGTGACGGGAGGGACTATGGCTACACCTTC.

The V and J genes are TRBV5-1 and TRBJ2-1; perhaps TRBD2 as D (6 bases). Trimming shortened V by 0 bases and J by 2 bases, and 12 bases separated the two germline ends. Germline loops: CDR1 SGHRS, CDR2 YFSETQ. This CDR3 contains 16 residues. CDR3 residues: CASSLDPGETYNEQFF. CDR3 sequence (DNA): TGCGCCAGCAGCTTGGATCCGGGAGAGACCTACAATGAGCAGTTCTTC.

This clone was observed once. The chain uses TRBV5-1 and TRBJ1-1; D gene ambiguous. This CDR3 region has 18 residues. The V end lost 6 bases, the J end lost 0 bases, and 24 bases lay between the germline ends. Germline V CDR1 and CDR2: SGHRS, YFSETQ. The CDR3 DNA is TGCGCCAGCAACCCCATCCCGACCGTTCCGCCCATGAACACTGAAGCTTTCTTT. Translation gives CASNPIPTVPPMNTEAFF.

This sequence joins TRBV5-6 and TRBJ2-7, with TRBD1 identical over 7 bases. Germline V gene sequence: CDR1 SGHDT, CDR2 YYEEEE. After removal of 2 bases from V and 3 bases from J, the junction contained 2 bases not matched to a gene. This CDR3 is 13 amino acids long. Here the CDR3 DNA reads TGTGCCAGCAGCTTCGGGACAGTCTACGAGCAGTACTTC. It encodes CASSFGTVYEQYF.

For the CDR3, the DNA is TGTGCCTGGAGTACCCGGACAGCATCAGGTAAGCAGTACTTC. Protein product: CAWSTRTASGKQYF. The chain has TRBV30 and TRBJ2-7, with D possibly matching TRBD1 (6 bases). Germline loops: CDR1 GTSNPN, CDR2 SVGIG (reference sequence). Trimming cost V 2 bases and J 8 bases, with 19 bases left between them. The CDR3 extends over 14 amino acids.

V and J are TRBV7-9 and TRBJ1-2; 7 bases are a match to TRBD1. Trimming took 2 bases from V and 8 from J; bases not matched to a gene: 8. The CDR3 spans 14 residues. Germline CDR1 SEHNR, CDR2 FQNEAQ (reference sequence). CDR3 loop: CASSLSATGHGYTF. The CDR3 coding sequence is TGTGCCAGCAGCTTATCCGCGACAGGGCACGGCTACACCTTC.

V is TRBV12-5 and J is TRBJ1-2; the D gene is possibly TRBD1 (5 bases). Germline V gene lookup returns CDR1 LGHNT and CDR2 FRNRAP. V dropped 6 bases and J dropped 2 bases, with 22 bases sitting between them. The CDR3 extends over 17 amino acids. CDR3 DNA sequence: TGTGCTAGTGGCCCGGTGGGACGCTATAATTTAAACTATGGCTACACCTTC. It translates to CASGPVGRYNLNYGYTF.